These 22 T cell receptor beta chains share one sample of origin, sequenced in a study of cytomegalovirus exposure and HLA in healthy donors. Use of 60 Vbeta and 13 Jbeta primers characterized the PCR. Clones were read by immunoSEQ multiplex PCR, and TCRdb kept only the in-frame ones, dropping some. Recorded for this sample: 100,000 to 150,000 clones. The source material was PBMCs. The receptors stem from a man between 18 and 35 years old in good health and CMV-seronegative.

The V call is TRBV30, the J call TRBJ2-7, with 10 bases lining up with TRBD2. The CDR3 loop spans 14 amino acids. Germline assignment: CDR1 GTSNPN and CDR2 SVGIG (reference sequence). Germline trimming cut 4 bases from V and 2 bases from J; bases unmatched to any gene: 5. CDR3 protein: CAWKELAGTYEQYF. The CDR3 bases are TGTGCCTGGAAAGAACTAGCGGGGACCTACGAGCAGTACTTC.

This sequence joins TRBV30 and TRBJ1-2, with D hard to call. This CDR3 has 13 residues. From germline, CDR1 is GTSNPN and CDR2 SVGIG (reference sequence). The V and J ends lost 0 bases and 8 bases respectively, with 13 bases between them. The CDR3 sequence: CAWSVSGVVGYTF. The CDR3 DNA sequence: TGTGCCTGGAGTGTCTCCGGGGTAGTAGGCTACACCTTC.

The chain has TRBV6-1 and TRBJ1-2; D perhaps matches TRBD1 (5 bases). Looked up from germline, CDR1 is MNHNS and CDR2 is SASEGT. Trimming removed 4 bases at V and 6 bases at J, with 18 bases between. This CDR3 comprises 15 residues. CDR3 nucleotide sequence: TGTGCCAGCAGTGGCAGGGTAGGGTTAGTGAATGGCTACACCTTC. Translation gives CASSGRVGLVNGYTF.

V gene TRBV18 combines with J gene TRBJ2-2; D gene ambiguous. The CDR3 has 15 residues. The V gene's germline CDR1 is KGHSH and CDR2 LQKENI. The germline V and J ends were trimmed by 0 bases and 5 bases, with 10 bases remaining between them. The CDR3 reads CASSPPLLSTGELFF. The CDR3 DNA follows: TGTGCCAGCTCACCACCCCTTCTGAGTACCGGGGAGCTGTTTTTT.

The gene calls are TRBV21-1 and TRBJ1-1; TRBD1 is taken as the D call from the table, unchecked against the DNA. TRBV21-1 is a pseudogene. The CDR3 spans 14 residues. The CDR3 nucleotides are TGTGCCAGCAGCCCAACGACAGGGCACACTGAAGCTTTCTTT. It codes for CASSPTTGHTEAFF.

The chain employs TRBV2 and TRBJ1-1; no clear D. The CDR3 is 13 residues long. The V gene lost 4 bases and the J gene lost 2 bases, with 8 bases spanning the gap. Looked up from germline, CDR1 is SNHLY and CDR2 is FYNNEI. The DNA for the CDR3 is TGTGCCAGCAGTGTCGAGGATAACACTGAAGCTTTCTTT. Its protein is CASSVEDNTEAFF.

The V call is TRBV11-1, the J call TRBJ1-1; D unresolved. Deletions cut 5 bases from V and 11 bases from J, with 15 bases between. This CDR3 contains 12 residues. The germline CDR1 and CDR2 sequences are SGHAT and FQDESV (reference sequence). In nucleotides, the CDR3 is TGTGCCAGCAGCCCACACTATCTAACGGCTTTCTTT. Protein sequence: CASSPHYLTAFF.

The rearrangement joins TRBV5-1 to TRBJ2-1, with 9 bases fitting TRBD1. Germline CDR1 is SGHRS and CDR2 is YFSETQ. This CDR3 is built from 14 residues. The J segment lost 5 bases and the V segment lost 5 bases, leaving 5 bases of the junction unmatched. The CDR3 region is CASSPRTGDNEQFF. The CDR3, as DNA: TGCGCCAGCAGTCCCAGGACAGGGGACAATGAGCAGTTCTTC.

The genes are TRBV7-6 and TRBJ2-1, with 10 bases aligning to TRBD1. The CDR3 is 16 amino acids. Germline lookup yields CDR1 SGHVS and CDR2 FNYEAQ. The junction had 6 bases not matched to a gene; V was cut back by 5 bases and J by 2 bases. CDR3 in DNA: TGTGCCAGCAGCACACTCGGGACAGGGGCCTACAATGAGCAGTTCTTC. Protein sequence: CASSTLGTGAYNEQFF.

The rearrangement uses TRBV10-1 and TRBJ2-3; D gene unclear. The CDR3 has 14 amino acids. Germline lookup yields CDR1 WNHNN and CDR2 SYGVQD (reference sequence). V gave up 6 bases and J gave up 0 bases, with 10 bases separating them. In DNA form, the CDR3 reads TGCGCCAGCAGCCCAGAGGCTAGCACAGATACGCAGTATTTT. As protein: CASSPEASTDTQYF.

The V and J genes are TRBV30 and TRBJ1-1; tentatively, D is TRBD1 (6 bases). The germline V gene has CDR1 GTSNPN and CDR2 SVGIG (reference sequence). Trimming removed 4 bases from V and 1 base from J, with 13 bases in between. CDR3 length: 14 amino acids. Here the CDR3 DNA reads TGTGCCTGGAATGGGGGCAAAGGGAACACTGAAGCTTTCTTT. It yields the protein CAWNGGKGNTEAFF. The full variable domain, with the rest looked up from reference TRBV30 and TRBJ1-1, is SQTIHQWPATLVQPVGSPLSLECTVEGTSNPNLYWYRQAAGRGLQLLFYSVGIGQISSEVPQNLSASRPQDRQFILSSKKLLLSDSGFYLCAWNGGKGNTEAFFGQGTRLTVV.

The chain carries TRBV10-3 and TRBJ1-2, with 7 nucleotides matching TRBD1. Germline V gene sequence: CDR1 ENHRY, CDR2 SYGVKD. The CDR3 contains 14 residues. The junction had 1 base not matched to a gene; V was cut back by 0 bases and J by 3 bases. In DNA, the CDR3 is TGTGCCATCAGTGAGTCCCAGGGGGACTATGGCTACACCTTC. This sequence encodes CAISESQGDYGYTF.

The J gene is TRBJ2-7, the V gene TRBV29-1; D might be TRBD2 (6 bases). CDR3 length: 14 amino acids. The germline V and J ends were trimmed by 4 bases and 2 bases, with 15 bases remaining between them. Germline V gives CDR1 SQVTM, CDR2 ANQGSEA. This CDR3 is CSVAFPGAAYEQYF. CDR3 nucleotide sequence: TGCAGCGTTGCCTTTCCGGGAGCGGCCTACGAGCAGTACTTC.

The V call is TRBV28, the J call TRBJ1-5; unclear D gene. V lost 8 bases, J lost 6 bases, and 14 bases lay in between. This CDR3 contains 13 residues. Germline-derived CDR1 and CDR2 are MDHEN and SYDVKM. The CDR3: CASSGHGVQPQHF. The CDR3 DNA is TGTGCCAGCTCGGGCCACGGGGTTCAGCCCCAGCATTTT.

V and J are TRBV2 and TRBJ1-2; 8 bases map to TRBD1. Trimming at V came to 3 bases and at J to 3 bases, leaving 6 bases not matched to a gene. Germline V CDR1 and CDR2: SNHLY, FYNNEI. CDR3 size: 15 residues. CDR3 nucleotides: TGTGCCAGCAGTGATCGGACAGGGTCGGACTATGGCTACACCTTC. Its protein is CASSDRTGSDYGYTF.

The CDR3 loop is CATSLGLITDTQYF. DNA of the CDR3: TGTGCCACCTCCCTCGGACTTATCACAGATACGCAGTATTTT. V gene TRBV9 combines with J gene TRBJ2-3; perhaps TRBD2 as D (5 bases). The CDR3 has 14 residues. Germline CDR1 reads SGDLS; CDR2 reads YYNGEE. Between the trimmed V and J ends, which lost 9 bases and 2 bases, there was a span of 16 bases.

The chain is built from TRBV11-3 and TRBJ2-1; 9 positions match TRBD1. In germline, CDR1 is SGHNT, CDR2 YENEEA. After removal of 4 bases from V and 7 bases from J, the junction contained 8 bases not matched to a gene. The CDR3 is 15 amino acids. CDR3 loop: CASSSDRGLWNEQFF. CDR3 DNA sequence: TGTGCCAGCAGCTCGGACAGGGGTTTATGGAATGAGCAGTTCTTC.

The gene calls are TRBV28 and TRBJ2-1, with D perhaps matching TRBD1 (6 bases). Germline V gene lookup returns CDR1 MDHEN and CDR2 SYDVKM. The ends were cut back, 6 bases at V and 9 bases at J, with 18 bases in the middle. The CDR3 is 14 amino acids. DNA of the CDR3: TGTGCCAGCAGCCGCCCACAGGGTATCGCTGAGCAGTTCTTC. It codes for CASSRPQGIAEQFF.

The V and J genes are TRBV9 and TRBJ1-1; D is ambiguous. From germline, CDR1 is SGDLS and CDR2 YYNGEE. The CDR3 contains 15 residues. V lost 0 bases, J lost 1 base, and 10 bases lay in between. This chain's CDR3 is CASSVGAGPNTEAFF. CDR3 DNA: TGTGCCAGCAGCGTAGGGGCAGGCCCGAACACTGAAGCTTTCTTT.

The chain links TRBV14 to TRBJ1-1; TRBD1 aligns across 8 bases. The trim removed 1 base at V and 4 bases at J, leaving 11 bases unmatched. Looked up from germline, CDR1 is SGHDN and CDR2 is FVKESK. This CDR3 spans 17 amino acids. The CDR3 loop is CASSQGPRGRVGTEAFF. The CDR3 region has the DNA TGTGCCAGCAGCCAAGGACCCAGGGGGCGCGTGGGCACTGAAGCTTTCTTT. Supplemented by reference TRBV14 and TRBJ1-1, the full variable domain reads EAGVTQFPSHSVIEKGQTVTLRCDPISGHDNLYWYRRVMGKEIKFLLHFVKESKQDESGMPNNRFLAERTGGTYSTLKVQPAELEDSGVYFCASSQGPRGRVGTEAFFGQGTRLTVV.

The CDR3, as DNA: TGTGCCAGCAGTTTATTTGCAGAGAACACCGGGGAGCTGTTTTTT. Translated: CASSLFAENTGELFF. The genes are TRBV25-1 and TRBJ2-2; no definite D call. Germline CDR1 reads MGHDK; CDR2 reads SYGVNS. Trimming shortened V by 5 bases and J by 1 base, and 11 bases separated the two germline ends. The CDR3 totals 15 residues.

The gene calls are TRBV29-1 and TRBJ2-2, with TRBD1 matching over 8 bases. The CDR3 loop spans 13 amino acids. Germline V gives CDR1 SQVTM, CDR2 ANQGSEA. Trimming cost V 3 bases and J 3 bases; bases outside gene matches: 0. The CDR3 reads CSVDRGHTGELFF. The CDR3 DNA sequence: TGCAGCGTTGACAGGGGGCACACCGGGGAGCTGTTTTTT.